Sequencing of this T cell receptor beta chain was carried out in a study of blood T cell repertoires in COVID-19. Study background: Sites across the United States, Italy and Spain contributed samples from acute and convalescent COVID-19. T cells, B-cell-depleted T cells, or PBMCs provided the cDNA or gDNA that served as material.

This CDR3 is built from 14 residues. The germline CDR1 and CDR2 sequences are SGHNT and YYREEE (reference sequence). V lost 4 bases to trimming and J lost 0 bases, with 8 bases between them. Per the study methods: Amplification from reference gene primers served as the basis for estimated nucleated cell counts. The repertoire was sequenced with immunoSEQ multiplex PCR; TCRdb's copy has only in-frame clones and lacks some. The V and J calls and the clone size are those of that table, but D and trimming were determined from the DNA. The sample records 65,000 or so clones, 82% being singletons. The rearrangement uses TRBV5-4 and TRBJ1-3; D may be TRBD1 (5 bases). The source of this sequence is a man between 60 and 70 years old with acute or convalescent COVID-19. Sequencing was carried out using peripheral blood. CDR3 amino acids: CASSRDSSGNTIYF. As DNA, the CDR3 is TGTGCCAGCAGCCGCGACAGCTCTGGAAACACCATATATTTT.